This TCR beta chain derives from a study of blood T cell repertoires in COVID-19. Across about two dozen US areas, participants ranged in age from about 18 to 100 years. Participants reported their clinical history, and cohort assignment relied on those reports. This CDR3 is built from 14 residues. V shed 4 bases and J shed 8 bases, with 18 bases lying between them. Germline V gene sequence: CDR1 SGHRS, CDR2 YFSETQ. Using immunoSEQ multiplex PCR, the repertoire was profiled, and TCRdb retains in-frame clones only, with some absent. The data contain some 200,000 clones, more than 65% of them seen just once; the ten biggest clones take up roughly 7%.

The sequenced sample was PBMCs or T cells enriched from blood (not recorded which). This chain uses TRBV5-1 with TRBJ1-1; D perhaps matches TRBD1 (6 bases). The origin of this receptor is a man aged 40-55 years who had recovered from COVID-19. The DNA of the CDR3 is TGCGCCAGCAGCCCTCAGGGGATTCTATCCGAAGCTTTCTTT. Translation gives CASSPQGILSEAFF. The whole variable domain, filled in from reference TRBV5-1 and TRBJ1-1, reads KAGVTQTPRYLIKTRGQQVTLSCSPISGHRSVSWYQQTPGQGLQFLFEYFSETQRNKGNFPGRFSGRQFSNSRSEMNVSTLELGDSALYLCASSPQGILSEAFFGQGTRLTVV.